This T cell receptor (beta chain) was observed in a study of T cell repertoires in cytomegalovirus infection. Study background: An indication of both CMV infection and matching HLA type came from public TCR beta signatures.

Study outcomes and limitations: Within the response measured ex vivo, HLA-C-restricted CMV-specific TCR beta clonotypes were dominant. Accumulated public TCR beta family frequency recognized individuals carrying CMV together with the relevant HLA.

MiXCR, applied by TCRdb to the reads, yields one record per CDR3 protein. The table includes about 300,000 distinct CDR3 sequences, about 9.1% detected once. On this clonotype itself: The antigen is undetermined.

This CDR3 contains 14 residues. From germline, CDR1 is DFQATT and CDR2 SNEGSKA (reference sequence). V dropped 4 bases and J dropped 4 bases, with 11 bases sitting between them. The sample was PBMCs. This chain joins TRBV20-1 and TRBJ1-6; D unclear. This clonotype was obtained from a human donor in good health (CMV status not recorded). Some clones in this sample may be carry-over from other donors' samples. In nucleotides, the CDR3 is TGCAGTGCTACCCCCCGGGGTTATAATTCACCCCTCCACTTT. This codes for CSATPRGYNSPLHF.